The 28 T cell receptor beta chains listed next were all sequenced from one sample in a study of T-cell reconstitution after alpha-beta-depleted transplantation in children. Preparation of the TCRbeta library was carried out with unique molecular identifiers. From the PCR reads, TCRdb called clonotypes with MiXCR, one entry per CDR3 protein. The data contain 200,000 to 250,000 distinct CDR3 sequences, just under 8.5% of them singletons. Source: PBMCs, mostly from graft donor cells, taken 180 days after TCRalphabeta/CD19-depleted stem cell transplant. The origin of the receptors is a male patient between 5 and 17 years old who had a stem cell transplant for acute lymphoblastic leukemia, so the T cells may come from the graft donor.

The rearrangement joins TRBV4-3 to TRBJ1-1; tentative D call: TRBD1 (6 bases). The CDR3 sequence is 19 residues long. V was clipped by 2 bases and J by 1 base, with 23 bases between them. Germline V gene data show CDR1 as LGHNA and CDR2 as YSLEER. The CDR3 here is CASSQPRGAGALGNTEAFF. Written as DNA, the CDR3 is TGCGCCAGCAGCCAACCTAGGGGGGCAGGGGCTTTAGGGAACACTGAAGCTTTCTTT.

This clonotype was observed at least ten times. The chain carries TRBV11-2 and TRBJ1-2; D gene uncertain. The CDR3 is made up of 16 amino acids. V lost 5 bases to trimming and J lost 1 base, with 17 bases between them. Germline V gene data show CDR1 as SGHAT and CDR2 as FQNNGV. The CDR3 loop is CASSPRQRDLNYGYTF. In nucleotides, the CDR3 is TGTGCCAGCAGCCCCAGGCAGAGAGACCTTAACTATGGCTACACCTTC.

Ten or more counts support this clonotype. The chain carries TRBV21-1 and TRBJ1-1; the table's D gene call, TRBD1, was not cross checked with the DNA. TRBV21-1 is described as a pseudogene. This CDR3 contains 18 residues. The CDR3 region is CASGPPGQGATCGTEAFF. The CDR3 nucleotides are TGTGCCAGCGGACCCCCCGGACAGGGGGCTACTTGTGGCACTGAAGCTTTCTTT.

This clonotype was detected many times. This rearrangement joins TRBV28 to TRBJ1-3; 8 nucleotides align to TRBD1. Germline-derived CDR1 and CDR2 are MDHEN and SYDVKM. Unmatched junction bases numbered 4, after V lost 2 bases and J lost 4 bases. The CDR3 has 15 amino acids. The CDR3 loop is CASSLQGARGNTIYF. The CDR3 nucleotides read TGTGCCAGCAGTTTACAGGGGGCGCGGGGAAACACCATATATTTT.

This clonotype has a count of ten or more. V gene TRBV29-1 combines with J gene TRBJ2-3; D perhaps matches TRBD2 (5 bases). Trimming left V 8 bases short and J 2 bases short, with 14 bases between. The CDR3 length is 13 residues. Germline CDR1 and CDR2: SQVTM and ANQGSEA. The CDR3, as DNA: TGCAGCTCCCGAGGGTTATTCACAGATACGCAGTATTTT. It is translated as CSSRGLFTDTQYF.

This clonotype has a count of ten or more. CDR3 in DNA: TGCGCCAGCAGCCAAAACAGGGGACACCTTAATGAAAAACTGTTTTTT. Its protein is CASSQNRGHLNEKLFF. This chain connects TRBV4-3 to TRBJ1-4; 7 positions match TRBD1. V dropped 2 bases and J dropped 4; count of bases not matched to a gene: 7. The germline V gene has CDR1 LGHNA and CDR2 YSLEER. This CDR3 has 16 amino acids.

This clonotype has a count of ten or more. CDR3: CASSTGPGSTDTQYF. The CDR3 region has the DNA TGTGCCAGCAGCACCGGTCCAGGGAGCACAGATACGCAGTATTTT. The rearrangement links TRBV11-1 to TRBJ2-3; D is possibly TRBD1 (5 bases). The germline V gene has CDR1 SGHAT and CDR2 FQDESV (reference sequence). The CDR3 extends over 15 amino acids. Trimming cost V 5 bases and J 0 bases, with 12 bases left between them.

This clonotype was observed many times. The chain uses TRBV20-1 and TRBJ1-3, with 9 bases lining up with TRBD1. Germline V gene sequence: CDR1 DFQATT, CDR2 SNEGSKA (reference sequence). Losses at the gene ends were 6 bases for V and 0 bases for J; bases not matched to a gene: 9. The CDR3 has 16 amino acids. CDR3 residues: CSAGQGIGSSGNTIYF. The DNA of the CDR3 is TGCAGTGCCGGACAGGGGATCGGGAGCTCTGGAAACACCATATATTTT.

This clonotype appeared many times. The CDR3 here is CASSYLTGGADTQYF. As DNA, the CDR3 is TGTGCCAGCAGTTACCTAACAGGGGGCGCAGATACGCAGTATTTT. This sequence joins TRBV6-2 or TRBV6-3 and TRBJ2-3; 9 bases align to TRBD1. The germline CDR1 and CDR2 sequences are MNHEY and SVGEGT. The ends lost 2 bases at V and 4 bases at J; junction bases unmatched: 4. The length of the CDR3 is 15 residues.

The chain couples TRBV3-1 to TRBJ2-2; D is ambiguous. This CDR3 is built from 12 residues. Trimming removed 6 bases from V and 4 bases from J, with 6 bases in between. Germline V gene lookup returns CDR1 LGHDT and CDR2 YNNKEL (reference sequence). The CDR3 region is CASRTPTGELFF. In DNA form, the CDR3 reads TGTGCCAGCAGGACCCCCACCGGGGAGCTGTTTTTT.

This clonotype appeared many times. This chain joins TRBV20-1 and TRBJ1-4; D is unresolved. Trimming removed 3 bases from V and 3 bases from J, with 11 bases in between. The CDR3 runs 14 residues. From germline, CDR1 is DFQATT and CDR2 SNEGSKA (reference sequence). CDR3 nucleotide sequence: TGCAGTGCTAGGAAGGAGGGAGCTAATGAAAAACTGTTTTTT. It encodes CSARKEGANEKLFF.

The CDR3 protein is CASKRTAGSPLHF. CDR3 coding DNA: TGTGCCAGCAAAAGGACAGCCGGTTCACCCCTCCACTTT. The chain combines TRBV25-1 with TRBJ1-6, with a weak D call TRBD1 (6 bases). Per germline, CDR1 MGHDK and CDR2 SYGVNS. V lost 7 bases to trimming and J lost 9 bases, with 13 bases between them. The CDR3 loop spans 13 amino acids.

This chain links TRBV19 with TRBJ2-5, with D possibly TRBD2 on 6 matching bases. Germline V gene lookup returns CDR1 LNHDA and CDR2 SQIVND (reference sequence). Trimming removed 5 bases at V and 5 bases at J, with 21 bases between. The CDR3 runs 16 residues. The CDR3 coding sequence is TGTGCCAGTAGTTTCACGACTAGTAGGATAGACGAGACCCAGTACTTC. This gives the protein CASSFTTSRIDETQYF. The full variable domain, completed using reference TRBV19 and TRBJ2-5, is DGGITQSPKYLFRKEGQNVTLSCEQNLNHDAMYWYRQDPGQGLRLIYYSQIVNDFQKGDIAEGYSVSREKKESFPLTVTSAQKNPTAFYLCASSFTTSRIDETQYFGPGTRLLVL.

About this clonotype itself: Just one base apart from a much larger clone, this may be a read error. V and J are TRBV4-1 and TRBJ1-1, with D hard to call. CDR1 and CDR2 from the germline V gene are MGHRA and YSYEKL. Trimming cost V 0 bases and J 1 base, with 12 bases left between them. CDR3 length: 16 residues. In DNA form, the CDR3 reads TGCGCCAGCAGCCAAGATCCCCACCCCCCGAACACTGAAGCTTTCTTT. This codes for CASSQDPHPPNTEAFF.

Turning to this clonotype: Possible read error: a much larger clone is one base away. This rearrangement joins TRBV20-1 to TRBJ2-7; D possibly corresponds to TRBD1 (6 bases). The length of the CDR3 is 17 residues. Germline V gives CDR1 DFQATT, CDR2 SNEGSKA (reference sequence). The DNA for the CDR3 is TGCAGTGCTAGAGCCTTGCCTTTTGAGGGGGTCTCCGACGAGCAGTACTTC. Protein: CSARALPFEGVSDEQYF.

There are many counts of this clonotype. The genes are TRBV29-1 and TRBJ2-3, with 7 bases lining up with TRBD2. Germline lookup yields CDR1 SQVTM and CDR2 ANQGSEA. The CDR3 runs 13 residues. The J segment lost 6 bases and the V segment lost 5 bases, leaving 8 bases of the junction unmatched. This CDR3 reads CSVRGSGGDTQYF. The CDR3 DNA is TGCAGCGTTCGCGGGAGCGGCGGGGATACGCAGTATTTT.

The CDR3 protein is CATSDQFGLAGGGYEQFF. DNA for the CDR3: TGTGCCACCAGTGATCAATTCGGACTAGCGGGGGGCGGCTATGAGCAGTTCTTC. The gene calls are TRBV24-1 and TRBJ2-1, with 14 bases aligning to TRBD2. Trimming cost V 3 bases and J 8 bases; bases outside gene matches: 11. The CDR3 is 18 residues long. Germline CDR1 reads KGHDR; CDR2 reads SFDVKD.

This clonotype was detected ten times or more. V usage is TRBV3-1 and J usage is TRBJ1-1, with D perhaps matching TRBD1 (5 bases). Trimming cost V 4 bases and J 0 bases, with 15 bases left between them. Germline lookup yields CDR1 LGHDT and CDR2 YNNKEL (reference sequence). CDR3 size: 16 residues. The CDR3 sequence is CASSLGPPGVNTEAFF. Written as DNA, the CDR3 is TGTGCCAGCAGCCTGGGACCTCCGGGAGTGAACACTGAAGCTTTCTTT.

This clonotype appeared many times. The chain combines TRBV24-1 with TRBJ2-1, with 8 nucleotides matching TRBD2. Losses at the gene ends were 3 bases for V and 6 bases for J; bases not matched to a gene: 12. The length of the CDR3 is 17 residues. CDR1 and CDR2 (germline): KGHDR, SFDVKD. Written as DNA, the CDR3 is TGTGCCACCAGTGATCCGAAGACTAGCGCGGGGCCCAATGAGCAGTTCTTC. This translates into CATSDPKTSAGPNEQFF.

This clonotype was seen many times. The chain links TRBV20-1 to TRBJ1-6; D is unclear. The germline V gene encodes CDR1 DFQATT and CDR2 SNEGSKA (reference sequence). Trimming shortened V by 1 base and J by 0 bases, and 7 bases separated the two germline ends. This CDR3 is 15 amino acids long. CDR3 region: CSARARSSYNSPLHF. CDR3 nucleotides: TGCAGTGCTAGAGCTCGGAGCTCCTATAATTCACCCCTCCACTTT.

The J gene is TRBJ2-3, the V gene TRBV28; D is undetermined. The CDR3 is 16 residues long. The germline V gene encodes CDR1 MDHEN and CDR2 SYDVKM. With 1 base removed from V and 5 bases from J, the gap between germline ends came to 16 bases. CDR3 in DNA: TGTGCCAGCAGTTTATTATCCCTCAACCTAGGAGATACGCAGTATTTT. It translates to CASSLLSLNLGDTQYF.

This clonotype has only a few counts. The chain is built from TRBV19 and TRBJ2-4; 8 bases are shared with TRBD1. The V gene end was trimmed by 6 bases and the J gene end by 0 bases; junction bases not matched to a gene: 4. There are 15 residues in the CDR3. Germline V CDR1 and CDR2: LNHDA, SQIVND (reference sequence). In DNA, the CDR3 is TGTGCCAGTAGGGGACAGGCTCTAGCCAAAAACATTCAGTACTTC. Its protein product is CASRGQALAKNIQYF.

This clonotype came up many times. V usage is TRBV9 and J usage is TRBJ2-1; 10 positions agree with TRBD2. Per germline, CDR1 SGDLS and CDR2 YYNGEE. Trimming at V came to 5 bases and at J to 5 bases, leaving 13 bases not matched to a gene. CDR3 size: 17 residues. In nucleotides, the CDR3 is TGTGCCAGCAGAGGAGCCATCAGGACTAGCGGCGACAATGAGCAGTTCTTC. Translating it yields CASRGAIRTSGDNEQFF.

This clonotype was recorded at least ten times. DNA of the CDR3: TGCAGCGTTGAGGGCGGCCGCCCGTTAGAAGCTTTCTTT. This codes for CSVEGGRPLEAFF. The J gene is TRBJ1-1, the V gene TRBV29-1; D gene unclear. The ends were cut back, 3 bases at V and 8 bases at J, with 16 bases in the middle. The CDR3 extends over 13 amino acids. Germline V gives CDR1 SQVTM, CDR2 ANQGSEA.

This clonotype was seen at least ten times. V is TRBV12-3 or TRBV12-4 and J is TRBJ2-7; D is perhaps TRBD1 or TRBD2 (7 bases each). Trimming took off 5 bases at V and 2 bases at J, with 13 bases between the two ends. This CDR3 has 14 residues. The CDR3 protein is CASSQGGGAYEQYF. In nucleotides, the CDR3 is TGTGCCAGCAGTCAGGGGGGGGGCGCCTACGAGCAGTACTTC.

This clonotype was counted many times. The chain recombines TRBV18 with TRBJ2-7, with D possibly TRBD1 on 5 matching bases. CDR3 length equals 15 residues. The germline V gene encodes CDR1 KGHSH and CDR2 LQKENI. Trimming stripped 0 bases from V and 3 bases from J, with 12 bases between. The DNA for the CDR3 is TGTGCCAGCTCACCACCTTCCAGGGCCAACTACGAGCAGTACTTC. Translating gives CASSPPSRANYEQYF.

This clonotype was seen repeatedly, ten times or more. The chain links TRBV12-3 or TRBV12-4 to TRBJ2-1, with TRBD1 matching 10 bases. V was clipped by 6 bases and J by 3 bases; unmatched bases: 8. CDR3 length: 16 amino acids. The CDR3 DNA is TGTGCCAGCAGGCCAGACAGGGGGCGAGGCTACAATGAGCAGTTCTTC. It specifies CASRPDRGRGYNEQFF.

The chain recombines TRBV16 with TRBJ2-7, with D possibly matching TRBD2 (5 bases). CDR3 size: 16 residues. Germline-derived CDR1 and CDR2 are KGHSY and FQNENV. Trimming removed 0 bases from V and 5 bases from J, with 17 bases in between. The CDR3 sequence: CASSQSGRAGNNEQYF. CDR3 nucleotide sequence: TGTGCCAGCAGCCAATCGGGTAGGGCGGGTAACAACGAGCAGTACTTC.